The present TCR beta chain was sequenced within a study of response to subunit inactivated influenza vaccine. General study findings and limits: The authors offered the suggestion that each seasonal influenza vaccination recruits few new T cells.

This CDR3 has 13 amino acids. V lost 5 bases, J lost 5 bases, and 12 bases lay in between. Germline values: CDR1 SGHAT, CDR2 FQDESV (reference sequence). One entry per CDR3 protein, called by TCRdb with MiXCR from the RT-PCR reads. Of roughly 630,000 distinct CDR3 sequences in the sample, approximately 15% were seen once. This clonotype was detected many times. Its antigen is not known. The source is a man between 50 and 59 years old who received an inactivated influenza vaccine. The V and J genes are TRBV11-1 and TRBJ1-1, with D possibly matching TRBD1 (6 bases). Sequenced material: PBMCs from blood, taken roughly 2 weeks before vaccination. The DNA for the CDR3 is TGTGCCAGCAGCCCATACAGGGAGACTGAAGCTTTCTTT. Its protein product is CASSPYRETEAFF.